This is a list of T cell receptor beta chains from one sample in a study of response to subunit inactivated influenza vaccine. TCRdb fed the RT-PCR reads into MiXCR, producing one record per CDR3 protein. This table has roughly 460,000 distinct CDR3 sequences, around 9.9% appearing once. The source was PBMCs from blood, collected 40 to 50 days after vaccination. The receptors originated from a man aged 45-60 years who received an inactivated influenza vaccine. The CDR3 runs from the conserved cysteine through the conserved F or W. The order of the fields is CDR3 length, clone size, D gene, J gene, V gene, CDR3 DNA, CDR3 protein. D genes are given only for firm matches. The size entry is marked missing in some rows and otherwise reads once, few, many or a size class.

>12|.|.|TRBJ1-1|TRBV4-3
TGCGCCAGCAGCCAAGAAAGGGGTGGAGCTTTCTTT
CASSQERGGAFF
>15|.|.|TRBJ2-7|TRBV7-9
TGTGCCAGCAGCTTCCGGATAGGGGCCAGCTACGAGCAGTACTTC
CASSFRIGASYEQYF
>14|.|.|TRBJ1-1|TRBV5-1
TGCGCCAGCAGCCCCCCAGTTGGGAACACTGAAGCTTTCTTT
CASSPPVGNTEAFF
>12|few|TRBD1|TRBJ1-1|TRBV7-9
TGTGCCAGCAGCTTAAGGGACAGGGTGGCTTTCTTT
CASSLRDRVAFF
>15|many|TRBD2|TRBJ2-3|TRBV29-1
TGCAGCGTTGTAATAGCGGGAGGGGCAGTCGGTACGCAGTATTTT
CSVVIAGGAVGTQYF
>15|many|TRBD2|TRBJ2-1|TRBV5-1
TGCGCCAGCAGCCGGGGAGGGAATGACTACAATGAGCAGTTCTTC
CASSRGGNDYNEQFF
>15|.|.|TRBJ2-2|TRBV12-3/TRBV12-4
TGTGCCAGCAGGAAGAGGACAGCAAACACCGGGGAGCTGTTTTTT
CASRKRTANTGELFF
>15|.|TRBD2|TRBJ2-7|TRBV5-1
TGCGCCAGCAGCTTGGCCGGGGGGTCAACCTACGAGCAGTACTTC
CASSLAGGSTYEQYF
>17|many|TRBD1|TRBJ2-1|TRBV12-3/TRBV12-4
TGTGCCAGCAGTTTGGGCACAGGGGTGAGTAGCGAGAATGAGCAGTTCTTC
CASSLGTGVSSENEQFF
>16|.|TRBD1|TRBJ1-5|TRBV6-5
TGTGCCAGCAGTTCTCCAGGACAGGTTAGCAATCAGCCCCAGCATTTT
CASSSPGQVSNQPQHF
>15|many|TRBD2|TRBJ2-2|TRBV4-2
TGTGCCAGCAGCCGGAGCGGGAGGAACACCGGGGAGCTGTTTTTT
CASSRSGRNTGELFF
>13|.|.|TRBJ2-1|TRBV7-9
TGTGCCAGCAGCTTAAGTATCTACAATGAGCAGTTCTTC
CASSLSIYNEQFF
>13|few|.|TRBJ1-2|TRBV12-3/TRBV12-4
TGTGCCAGCAGCTCACACCCTAACTATGGCTACACCTTC
CASSSHPNYGYTF
>12|many|.|TRBJ1-1|TRBV6-2/TRBV6-3
TGTGCCAGCAATAATTGGGACACTGAAGCTTTCTTT
CASNNWDTEAFF
>14|few|.|TRBJ2-2|TRBV12-3/TRBV12-4
TGTGCCAGCAGTCCCACGGGCTTAACCGGGGAGCTGTTTTTT
CASSPTGLTGELFF
>14|many|TRBD1|TRBJ1-5|TRBV5-1
TGCGCCAGCAGCGAGGGACAGAACAATCAGCCCCAGCATTTT
CASSEGQNNQPQHF
>13|few|TRBD2|TRBJ2-3|TRBV20-1
TGCAGTGCTGGGGGGACTAGCGCAGATACGCAGTATTTT
CSAGGTSADTQYF
>18|many|TRBD2|TRBJ2-2|TRBV14
TGTGCCAGCAGCCAACGGACTAGCGGGAGGCCGAGCACCGGGGAGCTGTTTTTT
CASSQRTSGRPSTGELFF
>14|few|.|TRBJ2-7|TRBV3-1
TGTGCCAGCAGTCCAGGGGAGGGAGGCTACGAGCAGTACTTC
CASSPGEGGYEQYF
>15|.|TRBD2|TRBJ2-2|TRBV6-5
TGTGCCAGCAGTTTGGTTAGCGGGACCACCGGGGAGCTGTTTTTT
CASSLVSGTTGELFF
>17|.|TRBD1|TRBJ2-3|TRBV7-2
TGTGCCAGCAGCCCGGGTTTTGGCAGGGGGCGAACAGATACGCAGTATTTT
CASSPGFGRGRTDTQYF
>18|.|TRBD2|TRBJ2-3|TRBV6-2/TRBV6-3
TGTGCCAGCAGTTACTCTGGAGTCGGACTAGCGGGGGTTAATACGCAGTATTTT
CASSYSGVGLAGVNTQYF
>16|many|.|TRBJ1-1|TRBV27
TGTGCCAGCAGTTTACGTCCCGACAGAATGAACACTGAAGCTTTCTTT
CASSLRPDRMNTEAFF
>14|many|TRBD2|TRBJ2-7|TRBV11-2
TGTGCCAGCAGCCCCATTAGCGGGAGCGGCGAGCAGTACTTC
CASSPISGSGEQYF
>14|.|TRBD2|TRBJ2-7|TRBV20-1
TGCAGTGCCTTCAGCGGGGCTATTTCCTACGAGCAGTACTTC
CSAFSGAISYEQYF
>17|few|TRBD1|TRBJ2-5|TRBV24-1
TGTGCCACCAGTGATGTCACCGGGACAGGGGGCTCAGAGACCCAGTACTTC
CATSDVTGTGGSETQYF
>12|many|.|TRBJ1-2|TRBV12-3/TRBV12-4
TGTGCCAGCAGTCCTCAGGGCTATGGCTACACCTTC
CASSPQGYGYTF
>16|many|TRBD1|TRBJ2-2|TRBV6-1
TGTGCCAGCAGTCCACGGGGACAGAGGCAGAGTGGGGAGCTGTTTTTT
CASSPRGQRQSGELFF
>16|.|TRBD2|TRBJ2-1|TRBV20-1
TGCAGTGCTAGAGATCCCTCTAGCGGGAGAACGAATGAGCAGTTCTTC
CSARDPSSGRTNEQFF